These 8 T cell receptor beta chains were sequenced from one sample in a study of relationships among human T cell subsets. Semiquantitative ARM-PCR amplified T cell receptor alpha and beta CDR3 regions from mRNA. In ARM-PCR, communal superprimers followed tagged nested gene-specific primers for exponential amplification. MiXCR was run by TCRdb on the multiplex PCR reads, yielding one entry per CDR3 protein. The sample lists roughly 3,000 distinct CDR3 sequences; about 80% were seen once. Sequenced sample: total T cells sorted from blood. The receptor set was obtained from a man between 35 and 55 years old in good health.

The V call is TRBV6-5, the J call TRBJ2-5, with a weak D call TRBD1 (6 bases). The CDR3 sequence is 16 residues long. The germline V gene encodes CDR1 MNHEY and CDR2 SVGAGI. Trimming removed 2 bases from V and 1 base from J, with 14 bases in between. The CDR3: CASSYPAGDPQETQYF. The CDR3 region has the DNA TGTGCCAGCAGTTACCCTGCAGGGGATCCCCAAGAGACCCAGTACTTC.

The V and J genes are TRBV28 and TRBJ2-3; D ambiguous. The CDR3 has 15 amino acids. V dropped 3 bases and J dropped 0 bases, with 10 bases sitting between them. The germline gives CDR1 MDHEN, CDR2 SYDVKM. CDR3 nucleotides: TGTGCCAGCAGTTTGAGAGGAACTAGCACAGATACGCAGTATTTT. Translation: CASSLRGTSTDTQYF.

The V call is TRBV11-2, the J call TRBJ2-3; D gene uncertain. The CDR3 has 14 residues. The V end was cut by 0 bases, the J end by 2 bases, with 6 bases between. Germline-derived CDR1 and CDR2 are SGHAT and FQNNGV. The CDR3 sequence: CASSLEPSTDTQYF. The CDR3 nucleotides are TGTGCCAGCAGCTTAGAACCCTCCACAGATACGCAGTATTTT.

This clonotype was seen a handful of times. This chain joins TRBV28 and TRBJ1-1; D not resolved. The CDR3 spans 11 residues. The ends were cut back, 5 bases at V and 8 bases at J, with 9 bases in the middle. CDR1 and CDR2 (germline): MDHEN, SYDVKM. The CDR3 sequence is CASSVQLEAFF. DNA for the CDR3: TGTGCCAGCAGTGTACAGTTGGAAGCTTTCTTT.

This clonotype was counted a single time. The chain employs TRBV12-3 or TRBV12-4 and TRBJ2-3; D not certain. V was clipped by 6 bases and J by 1 base, with 14 bases between them. The CDR3 loop spans 15 amino acids. Here the CDR3 reads CASSNPPLRTDTQYF. The CDR3 nucleotides read TGTGCCAGCAGCAACCCGCCCCTCCGCACAGATACGCAGTATTTT.

This clonotype appeared a few times. This chain uses TRBV28 with TRBJ1-6; D gene ambiguous. Germline loops: CDR1 MDHEN, CDR2 SYDVKM. The CDR3 spans 12 residues. V was clipped by 6 bases and J by 12 bases, with 12 bases between them. CDR3 region: CASRTVIGPLHF. In DNA, the CDR3 is TGTGCCAGCAGGACGGTGATTGGACCCCTCCACTTT.

The gene calls are TRBV11-2 and TRBJ2-7; TRBD1 aligns across 7 bases. From germline, CDR1 is SGHAT and CDR2 FQNNGV. After removal of 3 bases from V and 9 bases from J, the junction contained 14 bases not matched to a gene. The CDR3 sequence is 15 residues long. DNA of the CDR3: TGTGCCAGCAGCTTGGCCGGGACAGACAACAGCCTGCAGTACTTC. Its protein product is CASSLAGTDNSLQYF.

The CDR3 nucleotides are TGTGCCAGCAGTCTTCGGACAGGGGGCGGTCAGCCCCAGCATTTT. It translates to CASSLRTGGGQPQHF. The chain is built from TRBV27 and TRBJ1-5, with TRBD1 matching 11 bases. Germline CDR1 reads MNHEY; CDR2 reads SMNVEV (reference sequence). The CDR3 is 15 amino acids. V gave up 5 bases and J gave up 6 bases; unmatched junction bases: 6.